What follows are 22 T cell receptor beta chains derived from one specimen sequenced in a study of T cells after yellow fever vaccination. TCRdb re-called the 5' RACE reads through MiXCR, storing one row per CDR3 protein. Altogether tens of thousands of distinct CDR3 sequences are present, roughly 7.4% being singletons, with the ten largest covering less than 50%. This specimen consisted of CD8+ T cells sorted from PBMCs, obtained on the day of the yellow fever booster vaccination. These TCRs come from a man aged 30 to 39 who received the YFV17D yellow fever vaccine.

Only one count was recorded for this clonotype. The CDR3 is CASSTVALTGDTQYF. The CDR3 region has the DNA TGTGCCAGCAGCACCGTGGCCCTCACGGGAGATACGCAGTATTTT. The V call is TRBV11-2, the J call TRBJ2-3, with no clear D. Germline V gene data show CDR1 as SGHAT and CDR2 as FQNNGV. The CDR3 covers 15 residues. V dropped 5 bases and J dropped 5 bases, with 17 bases sitting between them.

Only a few counts were recorded for this clonotype. The chain carries TRBV12-5 and TRBJ2-3; D is ambiguous. This CDR3 is 13 amino acids long. Germline V gene lookup returns CDR1 LGHNT and CDR2 FRNRAP. The V end was cut by 0 bases, the J end by 2 bases, with 3 bases between. CDR3 in amino acids: CASGLVNTDTQYF. CDR3 nucleotides: TGTGCTAGTGGTTTGGTCAACACAGATACGCAGTATTTT.

The V and J genes are TRBV11-2 and TRBJ2-1; no reliable D call. This CDR3 contains 12 residues. The ends were cut back, 1 base at V and 10 bases at J, with 8 bases in the middle. Per the germline V gene, CDR1 is SGHAT and CDR2 is FQNNGV. The CDR3 reads CASSLGAREQFF. CDR3 in DNA: TGTGCCAGCAGCTTAGGAGCCAGGGAGCAGTTCTTC.

To note about this clonotype: The germline gene is not matched at one end of the junction; a read error may be the cause. The V and J genes are TRBV20-1 and TRBJ2-3; D may match TRBD1 or TRBD2 (6 bases each). CDR1 and CDR2 from the germline V gene are DFQATT and SNEGSKA (reference sequence). The CDR3 extends over 15 amino acids. The CDR3 protein is CSWGALLVSIDTQYF. The CDR3 DNA sequence: TGCAGTTGGGGGGCTCTTCTCGTTAGCATAGATACGCAGTATTTT.

In its sample, this clonotype was seen many times. The genes are TRBV10-2 and TRBJ2-5, with D perhaps matching TRBD2 (5 bases). Deletions cut 2 bases from V and 2 bases from J, with 9 bases between. CDR3 size: 14 residues. Germline loops: CDR1 WSHSY, CDR2 SAAADI. CDR3: CASSEIWTQETQYF. For the CDR3, the DNA is TGCGCCAGCAGTGAGATTTGGACTCAAGAGACCCAGTACTTC.

The rearrangement links TRBV5-1 to TRBJ2-1; D might be TRBD1 (5 bases). Per germline, CDR1 SGHRS and CDR2 YFSETQ. This CDR3 comprises 14 residues. The ends were cut back, 7 bases at V and 8 bases at J, with 19 bases in the middle. The CDR3 protein is CASPNPTAPDEQFF. CDR3 sequence (DNA): TGCGCCAGCCCCAATCCGACAGCACCAGATGAGCAGTTCTTC.

This sequence joins TRBV29-1 and TRBJ2-3; D may be TRBD1 (5 bases). Germline values: CDR1 SQVTM, CDR2 ANQGSEA. CDR3 length equals 13 residues. V was cut by 4 bases and J by 3 bases, with 11 bases left in between. As DNA, the CDR3 is TGCAGCGTTGTTCAGGGTGTAACAGATACGCAGTATTTT. Protein sequence: CSVVQGVTDTQYF.

This clonotype was observed a few times. V and J are TRBV4-3 and TRBJ2-5; maybe TRBD1 (6 bases). Trimming removed 2 bases from V and 5 bases from J, with 9 bases in between. Germline values: CDR1 LGHNA, CDR2 YSLEER. The CDR3 contains 13 residues. The CDR3 spells CASSQYRDETQYF. Written as DNA, the CDR3 is TGCGCCAGCAGCCAATACAGGGATGAGACCCAGTACTTC.

The chain uses TRBV7-9 and TRBJ1-6; D ambiguous. The CDR3 sequence is 17 residues long. The germline CDR1 and CDR2 sequences are SEHNR and FQNEAQ (reference sequence). Trimming took 1 base from V and 1 from J, leaving 11 bases between them. In DNA, the CDR3 is TGTGCCAGCAGCTTAGATGGGATTGGATCCTATAATTCACCCCTCCACTTT. Translating it yields CASSLDGIGSYNSPLHF. Full variable domain (remainder filled in from reference TRBV7-9 and TRBJ1-6): DTGVSQNPRHKITKRGQNVTFRCDPISEHNRLYWYRQTLGQGPEFLTYFQNEAQLEKSRLLSDRFSAERPKGSFSTLEIQRTEQGDSAMYLCASSLDGIGSYNSPLHFGNGTRLTVT.

This clonotype turned up a few times. The V gene is TRBV28, the J gene TRBJ2-5, with a tentative D call TRBD2 (5 bases). Per germline, CDR1 MDHEN and CDR2 SYDVKM. Trimming left V 6 bases short and J 4 bases short, with 15 bases between. This CDR3 has 14 amino acids. Written as DNA, the CDR3 is TGTGCCAGCAGCCTAGGAGCGGCGGGAGAGACCCAGTACTTC. Amino acid sequence: CASSLGAAGETQYF.

Ten or more counts support this clonotype. This rearrangement joins TRBV4-3 to TRBJ2-4, with TRBD2 as a possible D gene (6 bases). The CDR3 is 14 amino acids. The germline V gene encodes CDR1 LGHNA and CDR2 YSLEER. Between the trimmed V and J ends, which lost 1 base and 6 bases, there was a span of 10 bases. The CDR3 DNA follows: TGCGCCAGCAGCCAAGCAAGGGGAGGAAACATTCAGTACTTC. It translates to CASSQARGGNIQYF.

This clonotype was picked up many times. The chain couples TRBV7-2 to TRBJ1-1; D is unresolved. Trimming cost V 3 bases and J 1 base, with 6 bases left between them. Germline-derived CDR1 and CDR2 are SGHTA and FQGNSA. The CDR3 length is 13 residues. CDR3 coding DNA: TGTGCCAGCAGCTTGGGGTGGAACACTGAAGCTTTCTTT. Its protein is CASSLGWNTEAFF. The whole variable domain, remainder taken from reference TRBV7-2 and TRBJ1-1, is GAGVSQSPSNKVTEKGKDVELRCDPISGHTALYWYRQSLGQGLEFLIYFQGNSAPDKSGLPSDRFSAERTGGSVSTLTIQRTQQEDSAVYLCASSLGWNTEAFFGQGTRLTVV.

This clonotype has just a few counts. The rearrangement links TRBV5-6 to TRBJ2-5; D is ambiguous. CDR1 and CDR2 from the germline V gene are SGHDT and YYEEEE. This CDR3 contains 15 residues. V was clipped by 0 bases and J by 0 bases, with 9 bases between them. The CDR3 sequence is CASSLATIYQETQYF. In nucleotides, the CDR3 is TGTGCCAGCAGCTTGGCGACGATATACCAAGAGACCCAGTACTTC.

This clonotype has a handful of counts. The chain joins TRBV27 to TRBJ2-1; tentatively, D is TRBD2 (6 bases). Between the trimmed V and J ends, which lost 6 bases and 4 bases, there was a span of 19 bases. CDR3 length: 16 residues. The germline V gene encodes CDR1 MNHEY and CDR2 SMNVEV (reference sequence). CDR3 amino acids: CASRTDWDGGYNEQFF. The CDR3 DNA reads as TGTGCCAGCAGAACTGACTGGGACGGAGGGTACAATGAGCAGTTCTTC.

In this sample, this clonotype turned up many times. The CDR3 region is CASSLPTSGIEETQYF. CDR3 nucleotides: TGCGCCAGCAGCTTACCGACTAGCGGCATCGAAGAGACCCAGTACTTC. The rearrangement uses TRBV5-1 and TRBJ2-5, with 9 bases that match TRBD2. The CDR3 contains 16 residues. J lost 3 bases, V lost 2 bases, and 8 bases had no gene match. Germline loops: CDR1 SGHRS, CDR2 YFSETQ.

The rearrangement uses TRBV6-5 and TRBJ2-5; D tentatively fits TRBD1 or TRBD2 (6 bases each). The germline V gene has CDR1 MNHEY and CDR2 SVGAGI. The CDR3 consists of 14 residues. V lost 3 bases, J lost 12 bases, and 20 bases lay in between. This CDR3 reads CASSYEGGGTPKYF. In DNA form, the CDR3 reads TGTGCCAGCAGTTATGAGGGGGGCGGGACACCAAAGTACTTC.

The CDR3: CASSAGETYEQYF. The DNA of the CDR3 is TGTGCCAGCTCAGCAGGGGAAACCTACGAGCAGTACTTC. The V gene is TRBV18, the J gene TRBJ2-7; D is perhaps TRBD1 (6 bases). Trimming stripped 5 bases from V and 2 bases from J, with 10 bases between. The germline V gene encodes CDR1 KGHSH and CDR2 LQKENI. The CDR3 covers 13 residues.

As to this clonotype: This may arise from a read error, as a much more abundant clone is one base away. The chain is built from TRBV7-6 and TRBJ2-7; TRBD1 agrees at 9 bases. Germline loops: CDR1 SGHVS, CDR2 FNYEAQ. The CDR3 sequence is 14 residues long. V dropped 5 bases and J dropped 3; count of bases not matched to a gene: 5. In DNA, the CDR3 is TGTGCCAGCAGCGCCGGGACAGGGATCTACGAGCAGTACTTC. Translated, it gives CASSAGTGIYEQYF.

In this sample, this clonotype turned up many times. The junction and the germline gene differ at one end; a read error may be behind it. The V gene is TRBV29-1, the J gene TRBJ2-2; 10 nucleotides align to TRBD1. The CDR3 has 12 amino acids. CDR1 and CDR2 (germline): SQVTM, ANQGSEA. CDR3 protein: CSAGTGDTGELF. In nucleotides, the CDR3 is TGCAGCGCCGGGACAGGGGACACCGGGGAGCTGTTT.

This clonotype was seen a few times. This chain uses TRBV2 with TRBJ2-7, with a weak D call TRBD1 (6 bases). Between the trimmed V and J ends, which lost 3 bases and 2 bases, there was a span of 11 bases. The CDR3 runs 14 residues. The germline gives CDR1 SNHLY, CDR2 FYNNEI. The CDR3 DNA reads TGTGCCAGCAGTGATAGGACAGCTACCTACGAGCAGTACTTC. This gives the protein CASSDRTATYEQYF. The variable domain in full, completed from reference TRBV2 and TRBJ2-7, reads EPEVTQTPSHQVTQMGQEVILRCVPISNHLYFYWYRQILGQKVEFLVSFYNNEISEKSEIFDDQFSVERPDGSNFTLKIRSTKLEDSAMYFCASSDRTATYEQYFGPGTRLTVT.

This clonotype was counted between two and nine times. This chain uses TRBV7-7 with TRBJ2-7; 9 bases map to TRBD1. The germline CDR1 and CDR2 sequences are SSHAT and FNYEAQ (reference sequence). V lost 5 bases, J lost 0 bases, and 5 bases stayed unmatched. The CDR3 runs 15 residues. CDR3 amino acids: CASSPGTGSSYEQYF. In DNA form, the CDR3 reads TGTGCCAGCAGCCCTGGGACAGGGAGCTCCTACGAGCAGTACTTC.

Many counts were recorded for this clonotype. Here the CDR3 DNA reads TGTGCCAGCAGTTTTAGACAAGAAGAGACCCAGTACTTC. It yields the protein CASSFRQEETQYF. This chain links TRBV7-9 with TRBJ2-5; no firm D call. Germline values: CDR1 SEHNR, CDR2 FQNEAQ (reference sequence). V gave up 6 bases and J gave up 3 bases, with 11 bases separating them. CDR3 length: 13 residues. Complete variable domain (other parts from reference TRBV7-9 and TRBJ2-5): DTGVSQNPRHKITKRGQNVTFRCDPISEHNRLYWYRQTLGQGPEFLTYFQNEAQLEKSRLLSDRFSAERPKGSFSTLEIQRTEQGDSAMYLCASSFRQEETQYFGPGTRLLVL.